The 23 T cell receptor beta chains listed next were all sequenced from one sample in a study of siplizumab effects on memory and regulatory T cells. Profiled with immunoSEQ multiplex PCR; TCRdb holds only in-frame clones, not every one. The sample gives under 110,000 clones, around 90% of which show up once; approximately 12% is in the top ten. What was sequenced was non-Treg CD4+ T cells sorted from blood. The receptors come from a human donor in good health.

The J gene is TRBJ2-1, the V gene TRBV10-3; D tentatively reads TRBD1 or TRBD2 (6 bases each). V was trimmed by 3 bases and J by 5 bases, leaving 11 bases between them. The CDR3 spans 14 residues. CDR1 is ENHRY, CDR2 SYGVKD, per germline. CDR3 loop: CAISEQGGHNEQFF. Here the CDR3 DNA reads TGTGCCATCAGTGAACAGGGAGGCCACAATGAGCAGTTCTTC.

On this clone: At one of its ends the junction is not consistent with the germline gene, which may arise from a read error. The same CDR3 arises from other DNA sequences in this sample as well. V usage is TRBV2 and J usage is TRBJ2-7, with 9 bases matching TRBD1. CDR3 size: 14 residues. CDR1 SNHLY and CDR2 FYNNEI come from the germline V gene. CDR3 protein: CASSPGQGAYEQYF. Written as DNA, the CDR3 is TGTGCCAGCAGTCCGGGACAGGGCGCCTATGAGCAGTACTTC.

The chain is built from TRBV19 and TRBJ2-7; D possibly corresponds to TRBD1 (7 bases). Germline V gene sequence: CDR1 LNHDA, CDR2 SQIVND (reference sequence). Trimming pared 9 bases from V and 3 bases from J, leaving 12 bases between. There are 12 residues in the CDR3. The CDR3 here is CASRQGGYEQYF. The CDR3 region has the DNA TGTGCCAGCCGACAGGGAGGCTACGAGCAGTACTTC.

This rearrangement joins TRBV19 to TRBJ1-2; 8 bases align to TRBD1. Trimming removed 7 bases from V and 2 bases from J; junction bases left unmatched: 6. Germline CDR1 and CDR2: LNHDA and SQIVND (reference sequence). The CDR3 covers 14 residues. The CDR3 is CASTPTGANYGYTF. CDR3 in DNA: TGTGCCAGTACTCCGACAGGGGCGAACTATGGCTACACCTTC. Full variable domain (rest looked up from reference TRBV19 and TRBJ1-2): DGGITQSPKYLFRKEGQNVTLSCEQNLNHDAMYWYRQDPGQGLRLIYYSQIVNDFQKGDIAEGYSVSREKKESFPLTVTSAQKNPTAFYLCASTPTGANYGYTFGSGTRLTVV.

This rearrangement joins TRBV10-3 to TRBJ2-7, with no clear D. The CDR3 totals 13 residues. Germline V gene lookup returns CDR1 ENHRY and CDR2 SYGVKD. Trimming cost V 3 bases and J 3 bases, with 9 bases left between them. CDR3 in amino acids: CAISDTLNYEQYF. The CDR3 region has the DNA TGTGCCATCAGTGACACACTAAACTACGAGCAGTACTTC.

This chain links TRBV7-9 with TRBJ2-5; no clear D gene. Germline CDR1 reads SEHNR; CDR2 reads FQNEAQ (reference sequence). CDR3 length: 15 residues. Between the trimmed V and J ends, which lost 4 bases and 1 base, there was a span of 13 bases. The CDR3, as DNA: TGTGCCAGCAGCTATTGGACGTCTACCCAAGAGACCCAGTACTTC. This sequence encodes CASSYWTSTQETQYF.

This chain connects TRBV29-1 to TRBJ2-5; tentative D call: TRBD1 (5 bases). The CDR3 is 13 amino acids. The V end was cut by 3 bases, the J end by 5 bases, with 13 bases between. Looked up from germline, CDR1 is SQVTM and CDR2 is ANQGSEA. This CDR3 is CSVEVQGWETQYF. CDR3 nucleotide sequence: TGCAGCGTTGAGGTGCAGGGATGGGAGACCCAGTACTTC.

The chain employs TRBV5-1 and TRBJ2-4, with D possibly TRBD2 on 6 matching bases. V lost 4 bases to trimming and J lost 6 bases, with 8 bases between them. This CDR3 has 12 residues. The germline V gene has CDR1 SGHRS and CDR2 YFSETQ. CDR3 bases: TGCGCCAGCAGCAATAGCGGAAACATTCAGTACTTC. Its protein is CASSNSGNIQYF.

The V gene is TRBV5-4, the J gene TRBJ2-7, with D maybe TRBD1 (5 bases). The germline CDR1 and CDR2 sequences are SGHNT and YYREEE (reference sequence). Trimming pared 4 bases from V and 0 bases from J, leaving 11 bases between. This CDR3 has 14 amino acids. The CDR3 loop is CASSQDIFSYEQYF. In DNA form, the CDR3 reads TGTGCCAGCAGCCAGGACATTTTCTCCTACGAGCAGTACTTC.

The chain has TRBV6-5 and TRBJ2-1; D might be TRBD1 (6 bases). Germline V CDR1 and CDR2: MNHEY, SVGAGI. V gave up 4 bases and J gave up 0 bases, with 13 bases separating them. The CDR3 covers 16 residues. The DNA for the CDR3 is TGTGCCAGCAGTTCACTCACAGGGAGCTCCTACAATGAGCAGTTCTTC. It specifies CASSSLTGSSYNEQFF.

The rearrangement uses TRBV19 and TRBJ1-2; 8 positions agree with TRBD1. The CDR3 contains 13 residues. The J segment lost 8 bases and the V segment lost 5 bases, leaving 7 bases of the junction unmatched. The germline V gene has CDR1 LNHDA and CDR2 SQIVND (reference sequence). This chain's CDR3 is CASSWSGGAGYTF. The CDR3 DNA reads as TGTGCCAGTAGTTGGTCAGGGGGCGCCGGCTACACCTTC.

V is TRBV7-9 and J is TRBJ1-2, with D uncertain. Trimming removed 0 bases from V and 6 bases from J, with 8 bases in between. Germline CDR1 SEHNR, CDR2 FQNEAQ (reference sequence). The length of the CDR3 is 13 residues. CDR3 coding DNA: TGTGCCAGCAGCTTAGCGGGAGGAGATGGCTACACCTTC. Translated, it gives CASSLAGGDGYTF.

The rearrangement joins TRBV28 to TRBJ1-1; TRBD1 agrees at 7 bases. This CDR3 has 13 residues. Germline values: CDR1 MDHEN, CDR2 SYDVKM. V shed 5 bases and J 11 bases; nucleotides not matched to a gene: 11. DNA for the CDR3: TGTGCCAGCAGTCTCGAACCGGGACAGAGGGCTTTCTTT. Amino acids: CASSLEPGQRAFF.

This clone appeared once. The gene calls are TRBV6-5 and TRBJ2-7, with 7 bases aligning to TRBD1. CDR1 is MNHEY, CDR2 SVGAGI, per germline. The V segment lost 5 bases and the J segment 4 bases; nucleotides outside the gene matches: 5. The length of the CDR3 is 13 residues. CDR3 in DNA: TGTGCCAGCAGTGCCGGGACAGTTTACGAGCAGTACTTC. Protein: CASSAGTVYEQYF.

This clone was recorded once. CDR3 DNA sequence: TGTGCCAGCAGCCACAGGGAAGGCGGGGAGCTGTTTTTT. It encodes CASSHREGGELFF. J is TRBJ2-2 and V is TRBV7-9, with TRBD1 as a possible D gene (6 bases). The V end lost 5 bases, the J end lost 7 bases, and 11 bases lay between the germline ends. This CDR3 is 13 amino acids long. Germline assignment: CDR1 SEHNR and CDR2 FQNEAQ (reference sequence).

The V gene is TRBV29-1, the J gene TRBJ2-3; possible D gene TRBD1, 5 bases. Germline V gene lookup returns CDR1 SQVTM and CDR2 ANQGSEA. Trimming shortened V by 3 bases and J by 4 bases, and 14 bases separated the two germline ends. There are 14 residues in the CDR3. In nucleotides, the CDR3 is TGCAGCGTTGATGGGGCGGAAAACGCAGATACGCAGTATTTT. Translation: CSVDGAENADTQYF.

This clone was observed a handful of times. This chain connects TRBV27 to TRBJ1-2; D is unresolved. Germline loops: CDR1 MNHEY, CDR2 SMNVEV (reference sequence). The CDR3 spans 15 residues. V dropped 4 bases and J dropped 0 bases, with 12 bases sitting between them. Written as DNA, the CDR3 is TGTGCCAGCAGTTCCAAACCGGAAGCTAACTATGGCTACACCTTC. This gives the protein CASSSKPEANYGYTF.

This chain links TRBV6-6 with TRBJ2-7; TRBD2 aligns across 9 bases. This CDR3 region has 16 residues. Germline loops: CDR1 MNHNY, CDR2 SVGAGI (reference sequence). V was pared by 5 bases and J by 0 bases, with 8 bases of the junction left unmatched. DNA for the CDR3: TGTGCCAGCAGTAAGCTAGCGGGATCGAGCTCCTACGAGCAGTACTTC. It yields the protein CASSKLAGSSSYEQYF.

J is TRBJ2-2 and V is TRBV23-1; D remains unclear. TRBV23-1 is given ORF status, its function remaining uncertain. V was clipped by 4 bases and J by 6 bases, with 12 bases between them. The CDR3 covers 14 residues. CDR3 region: CASSRPLPAGELFF. The CDR3 DNA is TGCGCCAGCAGTCGCCCTCTCCCGGCCGGGGAGCTGTTTTTT.

Turning to this clone: At one end the junction does not follow the germline gene, possibly because of a read error. The chain carries TRBV4-3 and TRBJ2-1; D is possibly TRBD2 (6 bases). The CDR3 runs to 16 residues. Germline V lookup: CDR1 LGHNA, CDR2 YSLEER. In DNA, the CDR3 is TGCGCCAGCAGCAAAGAAAGGCGGGGCTCCTACAATGAGCAGTTCTTC. It is translated as CASSKERRGSYNEQFF.

This clone has only a few counts. This chain uses TRBV6-1 with TRBJ1-5, with D possibly matching TRBD1 (5 bases). Germline V gene lookup returns CDR1 MNHNS and CDR2 SASEGT. Trimming removed 7 bases at V and 3 bases at J, with 13 bases between. The CDR3 is made up of 14 amino acids. The CDR3 bases are TGTGCCAGCACCGAGGGGCTGCCCAATCAGCCCCAGCATTTT. Protein product: CASTEGLPNQPQHF.

This sequence joins TRBV23-1 and TRBJ2-7; tentatively, D is TRBD1 (6 bases). TRBV23-1 is marked as an open reading frame, function uncertain. V lost 8 bases to trimming and J lost 3 bases, with 11 bases between them. The CDR3 is made up of 12 amino acids. CDR3 DNA: TGCGCCAGCCTGGGGGCGGTCTACGAGCAGTACTTC. It specifies CASLGAVYEQYF.

The gene calls are TRBV18 and TRBJ2-5; D perhaps matches TRBD1 (6 bases). The germline CDR1 and CDR2 sequences are KGHSH and LQKENI. The V and J ends lost 5 bases and 2 bases respectively, with 9 bases between them. The CDR3 loop spans 13 amino acids. CDR3 loop: CASSRGGQETQYF. The CDR3, as DNA: TGTGCCAGCTCAAGAGGGGGACAAGAGACCCAGTACTTC.